The 27 T cell receptor beta chains given below trace back to one sample, sequenced in a study of cytomegalovirus exposure and HLA in healthy donors. The primer mix had 60 Vbeta and 13 Jbeta primers. The repertoire was sequenced with immunoSEQ multiplex PCR; TCRdb's copy has only in-frame clones and lacks some. Of 150,000 to 250,000 clones in the sample, under 90% were seen once. Sequenced sample: PBMCs. The receptors shown here come from a boy aged 2 to 10 in good health and CMV-seronegative.

This chain uses TRBV7-8 with TRBJ1-1; possible D gene TRBD1, 5 bases. CDR3 size: 13 residues. Per the germline V gene, CDR1 is SGHVS and CDR2 is FQNEAQ. V shed 4 bases and J shed 6 bases, with 12 bases lying between them. DNA for the CDR3: TGTGCCAGCAGCTCACAGGTTTCCGCTGAAGCTTTCTTT. Residues: CASSSQVSAEAFF. Full variable domain (remainder filled in from reference TRBV7-8 and TRBJ1-1): GAGVSQSPRYKVAKRGQDVALRCDPISGHVSLFWYQQALGQGPEFLTYFQNEAQLDKSGLPSDRFFAERPEGSVSTLKIQRTQQEDSAVYLCASSSQVSAEAFFGQGTRLTVV.

This clone was found a few times. The J gene is TRBJ2-5, the V gene TRBV19; TRBD1 is a possible D gene (5 bases). The CDR3 extends over 15 amino acids. Looked up from germline, CDR1 is LNHDA and CDR2 is SQIVND (reference sequence). Trimming removed 6 bases from V and 5 bases from J, with 19 bases in between. CDR3: CASSSIGVDVETQYF. CDR3 in DNA: TGTGCCAGTAGCAGTATAGGGGTAGATGTGGAGACCCAGTACTTC.

The rearrangement joins TRBV11-2 to TRBJ2-1, with 8 bases lining up with TRBD2. The germline V gene encodes CDR1 SGHAT and CDR2 FQNNGV. Germline trimming cut 0 bases from V and 12 bases from J; bases unmatched to any gene: 1. This CDR3 is built from 12 residues. CDR3 in amino acids: CASSLDRGGQFF. The CDR3 DNA sequence: TGTGCCAGCAGCTTAGATCGGGGGGGGCAGTTCTTC.

CDR3 in amino acids: CASSTHRQGTDTQYF. The CDR3 DNA sequence: TGTGCCAGCAGTACACATAGACAGGGGACAGATACGCAGTATTTT. The chain has TRBV25-1 and TRBJ2-3; 8 positions agree with TRBD1. Unmatched junction bases numbered 7, after V lost 5 bases and J lost 3 bases. The CDR3 loop spans 15 amino acids. Germline V gene lookup returns CDR1 MGHDK and CDR2 SYGVNS. Filled out from reference TRBV25-1 and TRBJ2-3, the complete variable domain reads EADIYQTPRYLVIGTGKKITLECSQTMGHDKMYWYQQDPGMELHLIHYSYGVNSTEKGDLSSESTVSRIRTEHFPLTLESARPSHTSQYLCASSTHRQGTDTQYFGPGTRLTVL.

This sequence joins TRBV5-1 and TRBJ2-5; maybe TRBD1 (5 bases). V was trimmed by 0 bases and J by 6 bases, leaving 9 bases between them. The CDR3 totals 13 residues. CDR1 is SGHRS, CDR2 YFSETQ, per germline. CDR3 bases: TGCGCCAGCAGCTTGGCAGGGTGGCAGACCCAGTACTTC. Translated, it gives CASSLAGWQTQYF.

Remarks on this clone: This same CDR3 is encoded by further DNA sequences in the sample. The V and J genes are TRBV6-5 and TRBJ2-7; possibly TRBD1 for D (6 bases). The ends were cut back, 0 bases at V and 2 bases at J, with 11 bases in the middle. The CDR3 sequence is 15 residues long. The V gene's germline CDR1 is MNHEY and CDR2 SVGAGI. CDR3 in amino acids: CASSYSSQGTYEQYF. As DNA, the CDR3 is TGTGCCAGCAGTTACTCTTCACAGGGTACCTACGAGCAGTACTTC.

This chain connects TRBV9 to TRBJ1-1, with TRBD1 as a possible D gene (6 bases). Trimming shortened V by 3 bases and J by 2 bases, and 8 bases separated the two germline ends. This CDR3 is 13 amino acids long. Germline lookup yields CDR1 SGDLS and CDR2 YYNGEE. The CDR3 DNA sequence: TGTGCCAGCAGCGGAGGGGGAAACACTGAAGCTTTCTTT. Translating it yields CASSGGGNTEAFF.

The chain recombines TRBV29-1 with TRBJ2-5, with a tentative D call TRBD1 (5 bases). Germline lookup yields CDR1 SQVTM and CDR2 ANQGSEA. With 7 bases removed from V and 0 bases from J, the gap between germline ends came to 9 bases. This CDR3 has 12 residues. The CDR3 DNA follows: TGCAGCGGACAGCGAAACCAAGAGACCCAGTACTTC. Its protein is CSGQRNQETQYF.

The chain has TRBV5-6 and TRBJ2-7, with TRBD1 identical over 7 bases. CDR3 length equals 15 residues. Germline V gene lookup returns CDR1 SGHDT and CDR2 YYEEEE. With 4 bases clipped from V and 3 bases from J, the junction kept 10 bases outside the gene matches. The CDR3 sequence: CASSRSGTELYEQYF. The CDR3 DNA sequence: TGTGCCAGCAGCCGCTCCGGGACAGAGCTCTACGAGCAGTACTTC.

The V gene is TRBV18, the J gene TRBJ2-7; 7 nucleotides line up with TRBD2. V lost 1 base, J lost 0 bases, and 3 bases stayed unmatched. Germline V gives CDR1 KGHSH, CDR2 LQKENI. The CDR3 loop spans 15 amino acids. The CDR3 bases are TGTGCCAGCTCACCACGCGGGGGAAGCTCCTACGAGCAGTACTTC. This translates into CASSPRGGSSYEQYF. Together with reference TRBV18 and TRBJ2-7, the CDR3 gives the full variable domain: NAGVMQNPRHLVRRRGQEARLRCSPMKGHSHVYWYRQLPEEGLKFMVYLQKENIIDESGMPKERFSAEFPKEGPSILRIQQVVRGDSAAYFCASSPRGGSSYEQYFGPGTRLTVT.

The chain is built from TRBV6-6 and TRBJ1-2; 7 positions match TRBD1. Germline V gives CDR1 MNHNY, CDR2 SVGAGI (reference sequence). The CDR3 has 14 amino acids. The V segment lost 6 bases and the J segment 3 bases; nucleotides outside the gene matches: 7. CDR3 bases: TGTGCCAGCAGAACAACAGGGGTACACTATGGCTACACCTTC. As protein: CASRTTGVHYGYTF.

Here the CDR3 reads CASGLGFGRGPRGGGYTF. The CDR3 bases are TGTGCTAGTGGTTTGGGTTTTGGTCGCGGTCCCAGGGGCGGGGGCTACACCTTC. The rearrangement links TRBV12-5 to TRBJ1-2; TRBD1 might be the D (6 bases). CDR1 LGHNT and CDR2 FRNRAP come from the germline V gene. The CDR3 covers 18 residues. V dropped 1 base and J dropped 8 bases, with 26 bases sitting between them. The variable domain in full, with the rest retrieved from reference TRBV12-5 and TRBJ1-2, is DARVTQTPRHKVTEMGQEVTMRCQPILGHNTVFWYRQTMMQGLELLAYFRNRAPLDDSGMPKDRFSAEMPDATLATLKIQPSEPRDSAVYFCASGLGFGRGPRGGGYTFGSGTRLTVV.

The gene calls are TRBV7-6 and TRBJ2-5; tentative D call: TRBD1 (6 bases). Matching the DNA end better, TRBJ2-7 makes the J call doubtful. The V gene's germline CDR1 is SGHVS and CDR2 FNYEAQ. This CDR3 is built from 15 residues. The chain's CDR3 is CASSLFATGLDEQYF. CDR3 DNA sequence: TGTGCCAGCAGCTTATTTGCCACAGGGTTGGACGAGCAGTACTTC.

The chain employs TRBV27 and TRBJ1-1; D might be TRBD1 (6 bases). Germline V lookup: CDR1 MNHEY, CDR2 SMNVEV (reference sequence). CDR3 length: 12 residues. Trimming left V 5 bases short and J 4 bases short, with 8 bases between. CDR3 sequence reads: CASSKGGTEAFF. The DNA of the CDR3 is TGTGCCAGCAGTAAAGGGGGCACTGAAGCTTTCTTT.

Concerning this clone itself: Germline and junction disagree at one end, which may indicate a read error. The chain has TRBV4-3 and TRBJ2-7; unclear D gene. Germline V gene sequence: CDR1 LGHNA, CDR2 YSLEER. The CDR3 totals 16 residues. CDR3 loop: CASSPTRSLPPSERYF. The CDR3 DNA is TGCGCCAGCAGCCCTACACGAAGCTTACCCCCCTCCGAGCGGTACTTC.

The rearrangement uses TRBV4-2 and TRBJ2-1; D is ambiguous. V was shortened by 4 bases and J by 0 bases, with 10 bases between the two germline ends. From germline, CDR1 is LGHNA and CDR2 YNFKEQ. This CDR3 region has 15 residues. The CDR3 loop reads CASSRDSSSYNEQFF. The CDR3 DNA reads as TGTGCCAGCAGCCGAGACTCTAGCTCCTACAATGAGCAGTTCTTC.

This rearrangement joins TRBV2 to TRBJ2-5, with D possibly TRBD1 on 6 matching bases. Trimming left V 7 bases short and J 4 bases short, with 19 bases between. This CDR3 is built from 15 residues. Germline CDR1 is SNHLY and CDR2 is FYNNEI. CDR3 DNA: TGTGCCAGCACCCAGGGGAGTCGATCGGGAGAGACCCAGTACTTC. This translates into CASTQGSRSGETQYF.

In this sample, this clone turned up a few times. The rearrangement links TRBV6-5 to TRBJ1-6, with D possibly TRBD1 on 6 matching bases. Germline assignment: CDR1 MNHEY and CDR2 SVGAGI. V was clipped by 2 bases and J by 9 bases, with 11 bases between them. CDR3 length equals 14 residues. Here the CDR3 reads CASSYKGGGSPLHF. The CDR3 region has the DNA TGTGCCAGCAGTTACAAGGGGGGGGGTTCACCCCTCCACTTT.

J is TRBJ2-1 and V is TRBV7-8; 12 nucleotides line up with TRBD2. This CDR3 region has 17 residues. Germline loops: CDR1 SGHVS, CDR2 FQNEAQ. The junction had 10 bases not matched to a gene; V was cut back by 5 bases and J by 5 bases. This CDR3 reads CASSRRLAGESHNEQFF. CDR3 bases: TGTGCCAGCAGCAGACGACTAGCGGGGGAGTCCCACAATGAGCAGTTCTTC.

This chain uses TRBV2 with TRBJ2-3, with a weak D call TRBD1 (6 bases). V was trimmed by 7 bases and J by 4 bases, leaving 15 bases between them. This CDR3 region has 14 residues. The germline gives CDR1 SNHLY, CDR2 FYNNEI. CDR3 nucleotide sequence: TGTGCCAGCATCGAGACGAAGGGGGCAGATACGCAGTATTTT. Translation gives CASIETKGADTQYF.

As regards this clone: A junction boundary mismatches the germline segment, possibly from a read error. J is TRBJ2-7 and V is TRBV7-9, with 7 bases that match TRBD1. CDR1 and CDR2 from the germline V gene are SEHNR and FQNEAQ (reference sequence). This CDR3 contains 16 residues. The CDR3 loop reads CSSSLEQGMVVYEQYF. CDR3 nucleotides: TGTTCCAGCAGCTTAGAACAGGGGATGGTGGTCTACGAGCAGTACTTC.

V and J are TRBV27 and TRBJ2-7; perhaps TRBD2 as D (6 bases). V lost 11 bases and J 2 bases, leaving 16 bases between the germline ends. The CDR3 covers 13 residues. The germline V gene has CDR1 MNHEY and CDR2 SMNVEV (reference sequence). CDR3 DNA: TGTGCCTGCACCGGGGCGGGGACCTACGAGCAGTACTTC. As protein: CACTGAGTYEQYF.

The rearrangement joins TRBV5-1 to TRBJ1-1; possibly TRBD1 for D (6 bases). Germline lookup yields CDR1 SGHRS and CDR2 YFSETQ. This CDR3 region has 15 residues. V lost 0 bases to trimming and J lost 1 base, with 10 bases between them. The CDR3 here is CASSLAQGTNTEAFF. CDR3 nucleotide sequence: TGCGCCAGCAGCTTGGCCCAGGGGACGAACACTGAAGCTTTCTTT. Full variable domain (missing parts from reference TRBV5-1 and TRBJ1-1): KAGVTQTPRYLIKTRGQQVTLSCSPISGHRSVSWYQQTPGQGLQFLFEYFSETQRNKGNFPGRFSGRQFSNSRSEMNVSTLELGDSALYLCASSLAQGTNTEAFFGQGTRLTVV.

The genes are TRBV7-2 and TRBJ2-1, with 9 bases fitting TRBD2. Germline V gene data show CDR1 as SGHTA and CDR2 as FQGNSA. This CDR3 has 16 residues. V shed 0 bases, J shed 4 bases, and the junction held 4 bases outside the gene matches. The CDR3 is CASSLAAGGQYNEQFF. DNA of the CDR3: TGTGCCAGCAGCTTAGCGGCGGGGGGGCAGTACAATGAGCAGTTCTTC.

This clone was seen just once. The V and J genes are TRBV30 and TRBJ2-5; D may be TRBD2 (6 bases). The J call may be incorrect, as the DNA end agrees better with TRBJ2-7. This CDR3 region has 14 residues. CDR1 is GTSNPN and CDR2 is SVGIG in the germline V gene (reference sequence). The CDR3 DNA sequence: TGTGCCGGAGGGCGTCACAGGACTTTCTACGAGCAGTACTTC. It codes for CAGGRHRTFYEQYF.

This sequence joins TRBV6-5 and TRBJ1-1; possibly TRBD1 for D (5 bases). Trimming pared 4 bases from V and 4 bases from J, leaving 16 bases between. This CDR3 has 15 amino acids. Per the germline V gene, CDR1 is MNHEY and CDR2 is SVGAGI. The CDR3 DNA reads as TGTGCCAGCAGTTCCCTGACAGAGGACCTCACTGAAGCTTTCTTT. Amino acids: CASSSLTEDLTEAFF.

The V and J genes are TRBV6-6 and TRBJ1-2; the D is unclear. V was pared by 7 bases and J by 2 bases, with 5 bases between. This CDR3 contains 11 residues. Germline CDR1 and CDR2: MNHNY and SVGAGI (reference sequence). The CDR3 region has the DNA TGTGCCAGCACTAAGAACTATGGCTACACCTTC. It translates to CASTKNYGYTF.